Listed here are 27 T cell receptor beta chains from one sample, sequenced in a study of PD-1 blockade in mismatch repair-deficient tumors. Libraries were prepared by immunoSEQ multiplex PCR; TCRdb keeps only in-frame clonotypes and omits some of them. The sample holds some 120,000 clones, approximately 86% seen once. The input for sequencing was peripheral blood, taken 44 weeks after starting pembrolizumab. Receptors originate from an adult with mismatch repair-deficient cancer.

V and J are TRBV30 and TRBJ2-7, with D perhaps given as TRBD1 or TRBD2 (5 bases each). The germline gives CDR1 GTSNPN, CDR2 SVGIG (reference sequence). Trimming stripped 0 bases from V and 2 bases from J, with 11 bases between. The CDR3 contains 14 residues. The CDR3 here is CAWSVLQGPYEQYF. DNA for the CDR3: TGTGCCTGGAGTGTACTCCAGGGACCCTACGAGCAGTACTTC.

This chain connects TRBV25-1 to TRBJ2-3; no clear D gene. V was pared by 0 bases and J by 5 bases, with 12 bases between. CDR1 and CDR2 from the germline V gene are MGHDK and SYGVNS. CDR3 length: 15 amino acids. The CDR3 spells CASSEYTGRRDTQYF. The CDR3 bases are TGTGCCAGCAGTGAATATACCGGGCGGCGAGATACGCAGTATTTT.

The V gene is TRBV19, the J gene TRBJ1-5; maybe TRBD1 (5 bases). The germline V gene encodes CDR1 LNHDA and CDR2 SQIVND (reference sequence). V was clipped by 3 bases and J by 5 bases, with 14 bases between them. This CDR3 has 15 amino acids. In DNA, the CDR3 is TGTGCCAGTAGTATGCGTCCCGAGGGGTATCAGCCCCAGCATTTT. Translated: CASSMRPEGYQPQHF.

This clone was recorded a few times. J is TRBJ2-2 and V is TRBV5-1; unclear D gene. V lost 2 bases and J 0 bases, leaving 8 bases between the germline ends. This CDR3 region has 15 residues. Per the germline V gene, CDR1 is SGHRS and CDR2 is YFSETQ. The CDR3 DNA follows: TGCGCCAGCAGCTTCGGTGCAACGAACACCGGGGAGCTGTTTTTT. Protein product: CASSFGATNTGELFF.

The genes are TRBV6-6 and TRBJ2-1; D unresolved. The V end lost 6 bases, the J end lost 13 bases, and 16 bases lay between the germline ends. Germline values: CDR1 MNHNY, CDR2 SVGAGI (reference sequence). This CDR3 region has 12 residues. For the CDR3, the DNA is TGTGCCAGCAGCCCATATGGCGGTATACAGTTCTTC. It yields the protein CASSPYGGIQFF.

This chain connects TRBV27 to TRBJ2-4, with 8 nucleotides matching TRBD1. The CDR3 extends over 14 amino acids. CDR1 is MNHEY, CDR2 SMNVEV, per germline (reference sequence). Trimming cost V 0 bases and J 9 bases; bases outside gene matches: 4. The CDR3 loop reads CASSLSETGAIQYF. CDR3 nucleotide sequence: TGTGCCAGCAGTTTATCGGAGACAGGGGCCATTCAGTACTTC.

V gene TRBV15 combines with J gene TRBJ1-1; no definite D call. The CDR3 spans 14 residues. Germline CDR1 is LNHNV and CDR2 is YYDKDF (reference sequence). Trimming took 1 base from V and 3 from J, leaving 9 bases between them. CDR3 nucleotide sequence: TGTGCCACCAGCAGAGGGGTAGGCGACACTGAAGCTTTCTTT. Encoded protein: CATSRGVGDTEAFF.

The chain couples TRBV29-1 to TRBJ1-2, with unresolved D. This CDR3 contains 12 residues. The ends were cut back, 7 bases at V and 2 bases at J, with 11 bases in the middle. Germline assignment: CDR1 SQVTM and CDR2 ANQGSEA. The CDR3 protein is CSATGSNYGYTF. CDR3 nucleotide sequence: TGCAGCGCCACGGGCAGCAACTATGGCTACACCTTC. The entire variable domain, with the rest obtained from reference TRBV29-1 and TRBJ1-2, is as follows: SAVISQKPSRDICQRGTSLTIQCQVDSQVTMMFWYRQQPGQSLTLIATANQGSEATYESGFVIDKFPISRPNLTFSTLTVSNMSPEDSSIYLCSATGSNYGYTFGSGTRLTVV.

V gene TRBV5-4 combines with J gene TRBJ2-1, with TRBD2 as a possible D gene (5 bases). The CDR3 consists of 14 residues. Germline assignment: CDR1 SGHNT and CDR2 YYREEE (reference sequence). Trimming took 4 bases from V and 5 from J, leaving 13 bases between them. The CDR3: CASSLDLGDNEQFF. The CDR3 DNA is TGTGCCAGCAGCCTGGACTTAGGAGACAATGAGCAGTTCTTC. The full variable domain, its missing parts supplied by reference TRBV5-4 and TRBJ2-1, is ETGVTQSPTHLIKTRGQQVTLRCSSQSGHNTVSWYQQALGQGPQFIFQYYREEENGRGNFPPRFSGLQFPNYSSELNVNALELDDSALYLCASSLDLGDNEQFFGPGTRLTVL.

CDR3 coding DNA: TGTGCCAGCAGTTTAGGGGGCGAGACCACAGATACGCAGTATTTT. Protein product: CASSLGGETTDTQYF. This chain uses TRBV28 with TRBJ2-3; tentative D call: TRBD1 (6 bases). CDR1 MDHEN and CDR2 SYDVKM come from the germline V gene. This CDR3 comprises 15 residues. The ends were cut back, 2 bases at V and 2 bases at J, with 11 bases in the middle.

V is TRBV21-1 and J is TRBJ1-2. TRBV21-1 is an annotated pseudogene. The CDR3 has 14 amino acids. The CDR3 sequence: CASSKGDRAGGYTF. For the CDR3, the DNA is TGTGCCAGCAGCAAAGGCGACAGAGCGGGTGGCTACACCTTC.

J is TRBJ2-7 and V is TRBV4-1; 13 bases line up with TRBD2. CDR1 is MGHRA and CDR2 is YSYEKL in the germline V gene. The CDR3 is 19 amino acids. J gave up 4 bases and V 4 bases, and 16 bases lay outside the gene matches. Here the CDR3 reads CASSPKGGLAGEDPYEQYF. CDR3 nucleotides: TGCGCCAGCAGCCCAAAGGGTGGACTAGCGGGAGAAGACCCTTACGAGCAGTACTTC.

The J gene is TRBJ1-2, the V gene TRBV28, with D hard to call. The CDR3 loop spans 18 amino acids. Trimming pared 8 bases from V and 0 bases from J, leaving 25 bases between. CDR1 is MDHEN and CDR2 is SYDVKM in the germline V gene. The DNA for the CDR3 is TGTGCCAGCCAAAACTGGGCGGTTAAGCCTGGGGCTAACTATGGCTACACCTTC. Encoded protein: CASQNWAVKPGANYGYTF.

This clone was seen a single time. The CDR3 protein is CATSTLTGTDEQYF. DNA for the CDR3: TGTGCCACCAGCACGCTTACCGGGACAGACGAGCAGTACTTC. The chain is built from TRBV15 and TRBJ2-7, with 7 bases aligning to TRBD1. The V gene's germline CDR1 is LNHNV and CDR2 YYDKDF (reference sequence). The CDR3 runs 14 residues. V shed 4 bases, J shed 5 bases, and the junction held 8 bases outside the gene matches.

The chain combines TRBV11-3 with TRBJ2-3, with no clear D. This CDR3 has 13 residues. The V gene's germline CDR1 is SGHNT and CDR2 YENEEA. V was clipped by 2 bases and J by 4 bases, with 7 bases between them. CDR3 protein: CASSLLVPDTQYF. CDR3 DNA: TGTGCCAGCAGCTTACTCGTCCCAGATACGCAGTATTTT. Looking up the rest from reference TRBV11-3 and TRBJ2-3 gives the full variable domain: EAGVVQSPRYKIIEKKQPVAFWCNPISGHNTLYWYLQNLGQGPELLIRYENEEAVDDSQLPKDRFSAERLKGVDSTLKIQPAELGDSAVYLCASSLLVPDTQYFGPGTRLTVL.

This clone showed up just a few times. This chain connects TRBV7-9 to TRBJ1-1; D unresolved. V lost 2 bases and J lost 6, with 10 bases in between. CDR3 length equals 13 residues. In germline, CDR1 is SEHNR, CDR2 FQNEAQ (reference sequence). The DNA for the CDR3 is TGTGCCAGCAGCTTATCCGGAGCGTCTGAAGCTTTCTTT. Translating it yields CASSLSGASEAFF.

The chain links TRBV27 to TRBJ1-5; D might be TRBD1 (6 bases). Per the germline V gene, CDR1 is MNHEY and CDR2 is SMNVEV (reference sequence). The CDR3 length is 13 residues. The V and J ends lost 5 bases and 4 bases respectively, with 9 bases between them. The CDR3 spells CASSKQGNQPQHF. The CDR3 DNA reads as TGTGCCAGCAGTAAACAGGGTAATCAGCCCCAGCATTTT.

The rearrangement joins TRBV5-1 to TRBJ2-7; the D gene is possibly TRBD1 (5 bases). CDR3 length: 16 amino acids. Germline CDR1 reads SGHRS; CDR2 reads YFSETQ. V lost 0 bases, J lost 2 bases, and 15 bases lay in between. CDR3 region: CASSLGRSTVTYEQYF. CDR3 DNA sequence: TGCGCCAGCAGCTTGGGCCGGTCGACAGTGACCTACGAGCAGTACTTC.

The rearrangement uses TRBV27 and TRBJ1-5; 9 positions match TRBD1. This CDR3 is built from 17 residues. V lost 6 bases, J lost 7 bases, and 16 bases stayed unmatched. The germline CDR1 and CDR2 sequences are MNHEY and SMNVEV (reference sequence). CDR3 DNA: TGTGCCAGCAGGCCCCACAGGGGGCGTTTACTCATACAGCCCCAGCATTTT. This translates into CASRPHRGRLLIQPQHF.

V usage is TRBV5-1 and J usage is TRBJ2-3; no definite D call. CDR3 length: 17 residues. Trimming removed 0 bases from V and 2 bases from J, with 16 bases in between. CDR1 SGHRS and CDR2 YFSETQ come from the germline V gene. The CDR3 reads CASSLDPSQKHTDTQYF. The CDR3 DNA reads as TGCGCCAGCAGCTTGGACCCGTCACAGAAACACACAGATACGCAGTATTTT.

The chain is built from TRBV10-3 and TRBJ2-1; D remains unclear. The V gene's germline CDR1 is ENHRY and CDR2 SYGVKD. V was pared by 4 bases and J by 0 bases, with 16 bases between. This CDR3 has 17 amino acids. The CDR3 DNA reads as TGTGCCATCAGTGGCGCGGTACGGGCGGACTCCTACAATGAGCAGTTCTTC. Translated, it gives CAISGAVRADSYNEQFF.

The J gene is TRBJ2-3, the V gene TRBV4-1, with TRBD2 matching over 7 bases. Looked up from germline, CDR1 is MGHRA and CDR2 is YSYEKL. J was trimmed by 0 bases and V by 4 bases; bases with no gene match: 16. This CDR3 is built from 19 residues. CDR3 amino acids: CASSPPLTSRVQSTDTQYF. The CDR3, as DNA: TGCGCCAGCAGCCCCCCACTGACTAGCCGGGTCCAAAGCACAGATACGCAGTATTTT.

The chain uses TRBV7-6 and TRBJ2-7; possible D gene TRBD2, 5 bases. Trimming pared 1 base from V and 7 bases from J, leaving 11 bases between. CDR1 and CDR2 from the germline V gene are SGHVS and FNYEAQ. The CDR3 has 13 amino acids. CDR3 in amino acids: CASSLGQAVEQYF. The CDR3 bases are TGTGCCAGCAGCTTAGGGCAAGCGGTTGAGCAGTACTTC.

J is TRBJ1-1 and V is TRBV18; 7 bases are shared with TRBD1. The CDR3 runs to 14 residues. J lost 2 bases, V lost 1 base, and 1 base had no gene match. The germline V gene encodes CDR1 KGHSH and CDR2 LQKENI. The DNA for the CDR3 is TGTGCCAGCTCACCACAAGGGGGCAACACTGAAGCTTTCTTT. Translating gives CASSPQGGNTEAFF.

This sequence joins TRBV29-1 and TRBJ2-3, with D possibly matching TRBD1 (7 bases). The CDR3 runs 16 residues. Looked up from germline, CDR1 is SQVTM and CDR2 is ANQGSEA. The V end was cut by 0 bases, the J end by 5 bases, with 18 bases between. The chain's CDR3 is CSVEDDREELGDTQYF. The CDR3 DNA reads TGCAGCGTTGAAGATGACAGGGAGGAGTTGGGAGATACGCAGTATTTT.

This chain joins TRBV14 and TRBJ2-1; D unclear. This CDR3 is 13 amino acids long. V lost 4 bases, J lost 8 bases, and 12 bases lay in between. Germline V gene sequence: CDR1 SGHDN, CDR2 FVKESK. This chain's CDR3 is CASSPANGDEQFF. CDR3 nucleotide sequence: TGTGCCAGCAGCCCCGCCAATGGGGATGAGCAGTTCTTC.

The chain recombines TRBV19 with TRBJ1-4, with TRBD1 as a possible D gene (5 bases). The CDR3 runs 16 residues. Trimming took 1 base from V and 2 from J, leaving 11 bases between them. The germline gives CDR1 LNHDA, CDR2 SQIVND (reference sequence). The CDR3 DNA sequence: TGTGCCAGTAGTATAGGGGGGGTCTCGACTAATGAAAAACTGTTTTTT. The encoded protein is CASSIGGVSTNEKLFF.